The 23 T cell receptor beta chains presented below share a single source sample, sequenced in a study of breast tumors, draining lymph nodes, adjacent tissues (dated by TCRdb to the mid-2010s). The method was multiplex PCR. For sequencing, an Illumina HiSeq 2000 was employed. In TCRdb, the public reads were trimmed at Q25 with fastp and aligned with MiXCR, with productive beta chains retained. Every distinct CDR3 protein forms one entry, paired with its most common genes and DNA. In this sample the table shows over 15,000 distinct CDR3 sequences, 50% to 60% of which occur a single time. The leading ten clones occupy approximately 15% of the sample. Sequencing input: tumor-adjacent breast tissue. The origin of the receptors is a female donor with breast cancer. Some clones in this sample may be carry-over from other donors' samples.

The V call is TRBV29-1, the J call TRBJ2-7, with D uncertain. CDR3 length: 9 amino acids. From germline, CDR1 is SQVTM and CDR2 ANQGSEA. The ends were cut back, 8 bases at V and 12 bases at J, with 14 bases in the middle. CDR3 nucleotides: TGCAGCTATGCGGCAGAGGTGTACTTC. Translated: CSYAAEVYF.

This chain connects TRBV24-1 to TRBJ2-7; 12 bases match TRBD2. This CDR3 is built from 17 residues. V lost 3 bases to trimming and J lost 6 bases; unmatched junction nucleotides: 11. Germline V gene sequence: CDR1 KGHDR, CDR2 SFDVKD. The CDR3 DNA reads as TGTGCCACCAGTGATCCGACTAGCGGGAGCCACTTCTGCGAGCAGTACTTC. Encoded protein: CATSDPTSGSHFCEQYF.

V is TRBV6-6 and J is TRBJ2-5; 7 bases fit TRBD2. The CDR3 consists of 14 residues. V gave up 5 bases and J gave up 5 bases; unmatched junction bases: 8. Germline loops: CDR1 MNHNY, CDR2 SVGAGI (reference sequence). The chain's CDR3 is CASSPRENEETQYF. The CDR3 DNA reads TGTGCCAGCAGTCCGCGGGAGAACGAGGAGACCCAGTACTTC.

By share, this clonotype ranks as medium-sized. CDR3 DNA sequence: TGTGCCAGCAGCTTAGTATCAGGTCAAGAGACCCAGTACTTC. It translates to CASSLVSGQETQYF. The chain recombines TRBV7-9 with TRBJ2-5; D not certain. Germline V gene sequence: CDR1 SEHNR, CDR2 FQNEAQ (reference sequence). The V end lost 1 base, the J end lost 2 bases, and 8 bases lay between the germline ends. The CDR3 has 14 amino acids.

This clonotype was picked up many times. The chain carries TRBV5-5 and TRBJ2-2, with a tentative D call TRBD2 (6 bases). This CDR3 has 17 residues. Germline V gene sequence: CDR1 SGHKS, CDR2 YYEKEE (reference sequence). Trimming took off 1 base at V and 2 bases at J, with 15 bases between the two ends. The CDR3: CASSLSAWRENTGELFF. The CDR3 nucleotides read TGTGCCAGCAGCTTGTCGGCATGGCGGGAAAACACCGGGGAGCTGTTTTTT.

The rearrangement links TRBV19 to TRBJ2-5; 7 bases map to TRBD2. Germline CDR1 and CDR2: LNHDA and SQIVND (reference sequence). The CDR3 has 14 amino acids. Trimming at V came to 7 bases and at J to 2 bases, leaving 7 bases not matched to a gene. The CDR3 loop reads CASKPRGGQETQYF. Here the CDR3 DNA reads TGTGCCAGTAAGCCCCGCGGGGGTCAAGAGACCCAGTACTTC. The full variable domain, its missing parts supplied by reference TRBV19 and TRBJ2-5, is DGGITQSPKYLFRKEGQNVTLSCEQNLNHDAMYWYRQDPGQGLRLIYYSQIVNDFQKGDIAEGYSVSREKKESFPLTVTSAQKNPTAFYLCASKPRGGQETQYFGPGTRLLVL.

The CDR3 is CASSLDAANTYTQYF. As DNA, the CDR3 is TGTGCCAGCAGTTTAGATGCGGCCAACACTTATACGCAGTATTTT. The genes are TRBV27 and TRBJ2-3; D gene ambiguous. The ends were cut back, 2 bases at V and 7 bases at J, with 16 bases in the middle. Germline assignment: CDR1 MNHEY and CDR2 SMNVEV (reference sequence). The CDR3 sequence is 15 residues long.

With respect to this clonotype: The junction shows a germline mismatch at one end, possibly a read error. The CDR3 spells CVSSSSYEKLFF. CDR3 in DNA: TGTGTCAGCAGCTCCTCTTATGAAAAACTGTTTTTT. The rearrangement uses TRBV7-9 and TRBJ1-4; D call uncertain. The germline gives CDR1 SEHNR, CDR2 FQNEAQ (reference sequence). This CDR3 region has 12 residues.

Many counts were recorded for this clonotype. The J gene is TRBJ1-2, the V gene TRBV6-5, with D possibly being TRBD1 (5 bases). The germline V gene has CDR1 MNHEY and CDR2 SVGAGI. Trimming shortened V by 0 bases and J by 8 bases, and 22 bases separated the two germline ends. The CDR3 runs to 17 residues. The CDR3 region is CASSYSRRGGAGEGYTF. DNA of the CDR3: TGTGCCAGCAGTTACTCTCGAAGAGGCGGAGCGGGGGAGGGCTACACCTTC.

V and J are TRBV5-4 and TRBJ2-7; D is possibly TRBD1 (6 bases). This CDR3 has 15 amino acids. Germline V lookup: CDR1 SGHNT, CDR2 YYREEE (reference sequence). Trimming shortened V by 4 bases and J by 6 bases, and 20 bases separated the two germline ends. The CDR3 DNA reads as TGTGCCAGCAGCCTACCCGGCGCAGGGGCGCGCGAGCAGTACTTC. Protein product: CASSLPGAGAREQYF.

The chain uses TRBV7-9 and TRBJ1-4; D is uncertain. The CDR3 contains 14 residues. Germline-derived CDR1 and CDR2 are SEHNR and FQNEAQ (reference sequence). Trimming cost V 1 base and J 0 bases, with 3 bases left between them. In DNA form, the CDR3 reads TGTGCCAGCAGCTTAGGCGCAACTAATGAAAAACTGTTTTTT. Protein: CASSLGATNEKLFF. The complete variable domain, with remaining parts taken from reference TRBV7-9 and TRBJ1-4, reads DTGVSQNPRHKITKRGQNVTFRCDPISEHNRLYWYRQTLGQGPEFLTYFQNEAQLEKSRLLSDRFSAERPKGSFSTLEIQRTEQGDSAMYLCASSLGATNEKLFFGSGTQLSVL.

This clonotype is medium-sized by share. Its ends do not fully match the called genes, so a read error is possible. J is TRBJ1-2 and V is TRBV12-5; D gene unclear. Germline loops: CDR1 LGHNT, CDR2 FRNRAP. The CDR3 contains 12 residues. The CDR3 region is CASGLEGSGLDF. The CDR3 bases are TGTGCTAGTGGTTTGGAGGGATCTGGGTTGGACTTC.

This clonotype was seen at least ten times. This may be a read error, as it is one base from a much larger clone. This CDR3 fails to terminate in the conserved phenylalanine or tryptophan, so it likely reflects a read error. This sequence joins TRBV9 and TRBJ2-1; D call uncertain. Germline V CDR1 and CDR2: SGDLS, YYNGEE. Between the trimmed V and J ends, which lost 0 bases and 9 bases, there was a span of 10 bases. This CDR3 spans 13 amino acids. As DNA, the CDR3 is TGTGCCAGCAGCGTAGACGGGTTGAGTGAGCAGTTCTCC. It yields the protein CASSVDGLSEQFS.

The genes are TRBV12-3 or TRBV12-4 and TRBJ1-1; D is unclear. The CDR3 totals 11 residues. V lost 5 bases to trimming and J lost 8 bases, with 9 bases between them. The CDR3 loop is CASSPGVEAFF. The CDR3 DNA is TGTGCCAGCAGTCCCGGAGTAGAAGCTTTCTTT.

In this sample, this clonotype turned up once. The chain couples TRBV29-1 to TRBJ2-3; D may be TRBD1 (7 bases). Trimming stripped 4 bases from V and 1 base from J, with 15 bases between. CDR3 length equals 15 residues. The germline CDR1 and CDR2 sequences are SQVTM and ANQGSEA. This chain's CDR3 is CSVVRQGGGTDTQYF. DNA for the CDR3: TGCAGCGTTGTGAGGCAGGGGGGCGGCACAGATACGCAGTATTTT.

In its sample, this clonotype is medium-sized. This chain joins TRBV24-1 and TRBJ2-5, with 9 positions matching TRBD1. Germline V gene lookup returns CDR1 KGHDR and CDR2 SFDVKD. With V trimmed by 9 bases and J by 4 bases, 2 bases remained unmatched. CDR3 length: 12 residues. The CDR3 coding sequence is TGTGCCACCGGGACAGGGCGAGAGACCCAGTACTTC. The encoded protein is CATGTGRETQYF.

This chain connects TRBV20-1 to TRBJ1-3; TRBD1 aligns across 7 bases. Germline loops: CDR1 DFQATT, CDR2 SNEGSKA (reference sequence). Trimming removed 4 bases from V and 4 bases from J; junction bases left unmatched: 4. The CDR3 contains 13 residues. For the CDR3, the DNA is TGCAGTGCTACCCCGGGACAGGGAAACACCATATATTTT. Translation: CSATPGQGNTIYF.

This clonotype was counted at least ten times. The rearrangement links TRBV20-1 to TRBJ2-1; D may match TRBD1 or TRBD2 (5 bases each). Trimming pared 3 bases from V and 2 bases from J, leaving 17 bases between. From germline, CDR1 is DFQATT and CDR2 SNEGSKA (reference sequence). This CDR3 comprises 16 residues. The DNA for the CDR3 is TGCAGTGCTAGCCCCTGGGGGTTCCTAGCCTACAATGAGCAGTTCTTC. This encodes CSASPWGFLAYNEQFF.

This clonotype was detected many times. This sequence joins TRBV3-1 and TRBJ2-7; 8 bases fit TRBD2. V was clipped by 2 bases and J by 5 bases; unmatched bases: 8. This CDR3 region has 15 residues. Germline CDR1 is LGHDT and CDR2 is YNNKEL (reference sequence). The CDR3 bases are TGTGCCAGCAGCCAACCACGAGCGGGAGCCAACGAGCAGTACTTC. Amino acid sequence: CASSQPRAGANEQYF.

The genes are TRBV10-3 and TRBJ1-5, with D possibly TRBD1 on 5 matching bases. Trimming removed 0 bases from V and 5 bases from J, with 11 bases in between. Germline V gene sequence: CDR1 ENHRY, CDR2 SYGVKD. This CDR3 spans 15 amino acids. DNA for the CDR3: TGTGCCATCAGTGAGTCAGGTCAGGGTGATCAGCCCCAGCATTTT. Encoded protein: CAISESGQGDQPQHF.

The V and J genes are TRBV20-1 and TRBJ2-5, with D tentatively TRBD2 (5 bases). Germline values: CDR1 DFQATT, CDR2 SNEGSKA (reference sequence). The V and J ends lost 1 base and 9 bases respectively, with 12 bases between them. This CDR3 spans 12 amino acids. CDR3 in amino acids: CSARGEDLAQYF. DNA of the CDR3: TGCAGTGCTAGAGGAGAGGACTTGGCCCAGTACTTC.

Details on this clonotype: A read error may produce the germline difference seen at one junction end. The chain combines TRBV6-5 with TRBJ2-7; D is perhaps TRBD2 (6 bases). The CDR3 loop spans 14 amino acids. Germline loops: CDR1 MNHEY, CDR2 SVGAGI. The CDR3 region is CASSHSKPAGGRYF. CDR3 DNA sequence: TGTGCCAGCAGTCACTCGAAGCCAGCGGGCGGGCGGTACTTC.

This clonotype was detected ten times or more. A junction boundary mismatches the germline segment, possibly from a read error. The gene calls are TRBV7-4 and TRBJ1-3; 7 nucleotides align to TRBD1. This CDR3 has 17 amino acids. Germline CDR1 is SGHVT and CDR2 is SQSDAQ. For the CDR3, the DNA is TGTGCCAGCAGCTTTGGACAGGCAGGACTCTCTGGAAACCCCATATATTTT. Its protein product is CASSFGQAGLSGNPIYF.